This paragraph reports one T cell receptor (beta chain). This sample stems from a study of T cell changes during pregnancy in multiple sclerosis. The assay was immunoSEQ multiplex PCR, and TCRdb's table has in-frame clones only and misses some. The table includes tens of thousands of clones, 85% to 95% detected once. The origin of this receptor is a female donor with multiple sclerosis, enrolled in a pregnancy study. The sequencing sample was made of peripheral blood.

Here the CDR3 reads CASSQRLAGGEETQYF. The CDR3, as DNA: TGCGCCAGCAGCCAGAGACTAGCGGGAGGGGAAGAGACCCAGTACTTC. V gene TRBV4-1 combines with J gene TRBJ2-5; TRBD2 matches at 14 bases. The CDR3 has 16 residues. The germline gives CDR1 MGHRA, CDR2 YSYEKL. J gave up 3 bases and V 3 bases, and 3 bases lay outside the gene matches.